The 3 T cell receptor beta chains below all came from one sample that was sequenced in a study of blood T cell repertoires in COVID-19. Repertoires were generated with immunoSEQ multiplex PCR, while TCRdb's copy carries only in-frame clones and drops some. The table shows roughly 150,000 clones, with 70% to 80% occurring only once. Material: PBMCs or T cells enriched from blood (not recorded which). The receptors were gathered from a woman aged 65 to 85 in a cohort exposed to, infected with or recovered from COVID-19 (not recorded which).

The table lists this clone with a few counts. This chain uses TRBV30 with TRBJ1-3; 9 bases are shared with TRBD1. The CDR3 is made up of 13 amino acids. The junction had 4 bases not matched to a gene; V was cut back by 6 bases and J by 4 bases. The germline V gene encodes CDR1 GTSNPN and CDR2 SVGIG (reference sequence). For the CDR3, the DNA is TGTGCCTGTAACAGGGGGCCCGGAAACACCATATATTTT. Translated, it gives CACNRGPGNTIYF.

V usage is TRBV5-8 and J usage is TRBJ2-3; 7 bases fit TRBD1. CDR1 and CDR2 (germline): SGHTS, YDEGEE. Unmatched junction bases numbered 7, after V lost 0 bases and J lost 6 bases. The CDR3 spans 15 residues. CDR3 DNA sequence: TGTGCCAGCAGCTTGGAGGGGGCCACCATGGATACGCAGTATTTT. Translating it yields CASSLEGATMDTQYF.

This chain's CDR3 is CASSQRGQNYGYTF. In DNA form, the CDR3 reads TGTGCCAGCAGCCAGAGGGGGCAGAACTATGGCTACACCTTC. V and J are TRBV3-1 (or the pseudogene TRBV3-2) and TRBJ1-2; 7 bases fit TRBD1. Germline V gene data show CDR1 as LGHDT and CDR2 as YNNKEL (reference sequence). CDR3 length: 14 amino acids. V trimming: 3 bases; J trimming: 2 bases; junction bases outside the gene matches: 3.